The clone carrying this T cell receptor beta chain occurred many times. The antigen is unknown. The sample comes from a study of Graves' ophthalmopathy and Graves' hyperthyroidism. Study outcomes and limitations: The authors also found most expanded thyroid clonotypes above 0.001 frequency in blood.

For repertoire sequencing, the TCR beta CDR3 regions were amplified from RNA transcripts. Investigators did first-round RT-PCR with HTBI primers, then second-round multiplex PCR. TCRdb re-derived calls from the multiplex PCR reads in MiXCR, one entry per CDR3 protein. The sample lists roughly 500,000 distinct CDR3 sequences, approximately 14% occurring once. Under 3 months in duration, the ophthalmopathy in affected donors had moderate-to-severe activity, CAS ≥3 and NOSPECS ≥4. Clinicians made diagnoses from clinical symptoms, serum thyroxine, TRAb, thyroid ultrasound and orbital computed tomography. This CDR3 contains 12 residues. In germline, CDR1 is SQVTM, CDR2 ANQGSEA. V dropped 7 bases and J dropped 2; count of bases not matched to a gene: 4.

This chain links TRBV29-1 with TRBJ1-1, with TRBD1 matching 7 bases. The source material was blood. This TCR came from a woman in her 30s with Graves' ophthalmopathy. CDR3 DNA sequence: TGCAGCGCGGGACAGACTAACACTGAAGCTTTCTTT. Translating it yields CSAGQTNTEAFF.